This entry is about one TCR beta chain. The data stem from a study of blood T cell repertoires in COVID-19. Study-wide context: Material from acute and convalescent COVID-19 was sourced from the United States, Italy and Spain. The analysed material was cDNA or gDNA that came from T cells, B-cell-depleted T cells, or PBMCs.

The CDR3 spans 16 residues. V dropped 5 bases and J dropped 4; count of bases not matched to a gene: 7. The V gene's germline CDR1 is MDHEN and CDR2 SYDVKM. Here immunoSEQ multiplex PCR was the method, and the copy in TCRdb shows in-frame clones only, minus some. Here the sample spans fewer than 300,000 clones, about nine tenths being singletons. Seattle patient enrollment occurred during active infection, with longitudinal follow-up thereafter. This chain joins TRBV28 and TRBJ2-5; 13 positions match TRBD2. This clonotype originated in a woman in her twenties or thirties with COVID-19, enrolled during active disease. Material: peripheral blood. The CDR3: CASSRRLAGGGETQYF. The CDR3 DNA reads as TGTGCCAGCAGTCGGAGACTAGCGGGAGGAGGAGAGACCCAGTACTTC. Looking up the rest from reference TRBV28 and TRBJ2-5 gives the full variable domain: DVKVTQSSRYLVKRTGEKVFLECVQDMDHENMFWYRQDPGLGLRLIYFSYDVKMKEKGDIPEGYSVSREKKERFSLILESASTNQTSMYLCASSRRLAGGGETQYFGPGTRLLVL.